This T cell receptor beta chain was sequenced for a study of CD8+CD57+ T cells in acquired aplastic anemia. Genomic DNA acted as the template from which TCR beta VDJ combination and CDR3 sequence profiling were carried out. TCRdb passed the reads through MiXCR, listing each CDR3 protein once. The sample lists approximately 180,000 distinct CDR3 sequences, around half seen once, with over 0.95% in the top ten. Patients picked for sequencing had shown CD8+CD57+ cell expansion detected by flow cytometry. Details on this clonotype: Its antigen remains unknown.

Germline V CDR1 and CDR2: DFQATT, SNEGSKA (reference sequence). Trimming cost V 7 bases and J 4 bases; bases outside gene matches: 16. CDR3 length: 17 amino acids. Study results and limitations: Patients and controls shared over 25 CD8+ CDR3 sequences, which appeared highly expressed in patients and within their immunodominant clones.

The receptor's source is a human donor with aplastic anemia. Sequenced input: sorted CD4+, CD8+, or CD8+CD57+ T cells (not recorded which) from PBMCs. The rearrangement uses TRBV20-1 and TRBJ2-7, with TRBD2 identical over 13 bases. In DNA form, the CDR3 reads TGCAGTGTATTGCTTACTTCCGGGACTAGCGGGATGTACGAGCAGTACTTC. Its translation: CSVLLTSGTSGMYEQYF.